The 11 T cell receptor beta chains listed next were all sequenced from one sample in a study of OX40 agonist ivuxolimab in advanced cancers. Produced via immunoSEQ multiplex PCR; TCRdb's table is partial and in-frame only. This sample carries approximately 35,000 clones, 74% of them seen once, and the ten largest clones take around an eighth. Sequenced material: CD4+ or CD8+ T cells sorted from blood, taken in a trial of the OX40 agonist ivuxolimab. The receptor source for this set is an adult with an advanced solid tumor such as melanoma, head and neck, liver or kidney cancer.

The genes are TRBV10-1 and TRBJ2-3; D is unresolved. The germline V gene has CDR1 WNHNN and CDR2 SYGVQD (reference sequence). Trimming took 3 bases from V and 6 from J, leaving 10 bases between them. The CDR3 runs to 13 residues. In DNA, the CDR3 is TGCGCCAGCAGTGAAGGGTCGACGGATACGCAGTATTTT. Translated, it gives CASSEGSTDTQYF.

This chain joins TRBV5-6 and TRBJ2-1; TRBD2 matches 14 bases. Unmatched junction bases numbered 6, after V lost 4 bases and J lost 6 bases. Germline loops: CDR1 SGHDT, CDR2 YYEEEE. CDR3 length: 16 amino acids. The CDR3 here is CASSALTSGGANEQFF. In DNA, the CDR3 is TGTGCCAGCAGCGCGTTGACTAGCGGGGGGGCCAATGAGCAGTTCTTC.

V is TRBV6-5 and J is TRBJ2-1; no definite D call. CDR1 is MNHEY, CDR2 SVGAGI, per germline. The germline V and J ends were trimmed by 0 bases and 6 bases, with 15 bases remaining between them. There are 16 residues in the CDR3. The CDR3 DNA is TGTGCCAGCAGTTACTCGGTGGGTTCGGTGAGCAATGAGCAGTTCTTC. Translation: CASSYSVGSVSNEQFF.

This clone has just a few counts. J is TRBJ2-7 and V is TRBV6-6, with D uncertain. Trimming stripped 6 bases from V and 9 bases from J, with 18 bases between. In germline, CDR1 is MNHNY, CDR2 SVGAGI (reference sequence). The CDR3 covers 13 residues. As DNA, the CDR3 is TGTGCCAGCAGCCACTCAACCACGTTTGGGCAGTACGTC. Protein sequence: CASSHSTTFGQYV.

V gene TRBV14 combines with J gene TRBJ2-7, with 8 bases identical to TRBD1. Trimming took 3 bases from V and 6 from J; bases not matched to a gene: 1. Germline loops: CDR1 SGHDN, CDR2 FVKESK. This CDR3 is 12 amino acids long. The CDR3 nucleotides are TGTGCCAGCAGCCAGACAGGGGTCGAGCAGTACGTC. Its translation is CASSQTGVEQYV.

This clone showed up just a few times. V usage is TRBV5-1 and J usage is TRBJ1-1; D call uncertain. Germline loops: CDR1 SGHRS, CDR2 YFSETQ. The length of the CDR3 is 13 residues. Trimming left V 4 bases short and J 1 base short, with 8 bases between. The DNA for the CDR3 is TGCGCCAGCAGCCCGGACGGGAACACTGAAGCTTTCTTT. Translating it yields CASSPDGNTEAFF.

The chain is built from TRBV4-1 and TRBJ2-1; D ambiguous. The V end was cut by 1 base, the J end by 4 bases, with 5 bases between. CDR1 and CDR2 from the germline V gene are MGHRA and YSYEKL. The CDR3 spans 13 residues. The CDR3 DNA reads as TGCGCCAGCAGCCAAGTCGGGTACAATGAGCAGTTCTTC. Encoded protein: CASSQVGYNEQFF.

This clone has more than one count but fewer than ten. This chain connects TRBV7-7 to TRBJ1-2, with D uncertain. Germline CDR1 and CDR2: SSHAT and FNYEAQ (reference sequence). This CDR3 spans 14 amino acids. The V and J ends lost 2 bases and 8 bases respectively, with 15 bases between them. CDR3 sequence (DNA): TGTGCCAGCAGCTTAACCGGGCCCCACGGCGGCTACACCTTC. It encodes CASSLTGPHGGYTF.

The rearrangement uses TRBV6-6 and TRBJ2-7; D possibly corresponds to TRBD1 (6 bases). Germline V gives CDR1 MNHNY, CDR2 SVGAGI (reference sequence). The CDR3 is 15 amino acids. V was trimmed by 0 bases and J by 1 base, leaving 10 bases between them. The CDR3 coding sequence is TGTGCCAGCAGTTACTCGGGGCAGGGGTCCTACGAGCAGTACTTC. It codes for CASSYSGQGSYEQYF.

CDR3 in DNA: TGTGCCAGCAACCCACTAGCGGGGGGGCTAAAAGCCAAAAACATTCAGTACTTC. Residues: CASNPLAGGLKAKNIQYF. This chain links TRBV21-1 with TRBJ2-4; the table's D gene call, TRBD2, was not cross checked with the DNA. TRBV21-1 is described as a pseudogene. The CDR3 sequence is 18 residues long.

This chain connects TRBV5-6 to TRBJ2-2, with D uncertain. V was shortened by 4 bases and J by 3 bases, with 10 bases between the two germline ends. CDR1 is SGHDT, CDR2 YYEEEE, per germline. CDR3 length: 14 amino acids. The CDR3 loop is CASSGLGYTGELFF. CDR3 DNA: TGTGCCAGCAGCGGTCTAGGGTACACCGGGGAGCTGTTTTTT.